This T cell receptor beta chain was sequenced for a study of control samples from healthy donors and cancer patients. This CDR3 is built from 14 residues. The V gene's germline CDR1 is SGHKS and CDR2 YYEKEE (reference sequence). V was pared by 4 bases and J by 0 bases, with 11 bases between. TCRdb keeps only in-frame clones here, not all; method: immunoSEQ multiplex PCR. The table shows 15,000 or so clones, with 85% to 90% occurring only once. This sequence was found in a woman aged 70 to 79 with colorectal cancer. Sequences were obtained from PBMCs. This sequence joins TRBV5-5 and TRBJ2-7; unclear D gene. The CDR3 bases are TGTGCCAGCAGCCAAGATACACCCTCCTACGAGCAGTACTTC. Protein: CASSQDTPSYEQYF.